Listed here are 27 T cell receptor beta chains from one sample, sequenced in a study of OX40 agonist ivuxolimab in advanced cancers. The repertoire was sequenced with immunoSEQ multiplex PCR; TCRdb's copy has only in-frame clones and lacks some. The table includes tens of thousands of clones, 90% detected once. Sequencing used CD4+ or CD8+ T cells sorted from blood, obtained in a trial of the OX40 agonist ivuxolimab. All receptors derive from an adult with an advanced solid tumor such as melanoma, head and neck, liver or kidney cancer.

V gene TRBV20-1 combines with J gene TRBJ1-2; no firm D call. This CDR3 is 11 amino acids long. Trimming left V 3 bases short and J 5 bases short, with 7 bases between. Germline V gives CDR1 DFQATT, CDR2 SNEGSKA (reference sequence). In nucleotides, the CDR3 is TGCAGTGCTAGTGAATCTTATGGCTACACCTTC. This codes for CSASESYGYTF.

V gene TRBV13 combines with J gene TRBJ2-1; 11 nucleotides agree with TRBD1. Germline lookup yields CDR1 PRHDT and CDR2 FYEKMQ (reference sequence). Trimming took 3 bases from V and 12 from J; bases not matched to a gene: 4. The length of the CDR3 is 13 residues. CDR3 nucleotide sequence: TGTGCCAGCAGCTTTACCGGGACAGGGGGGCAGTTCTTC. Amino acid sequence: CASSFTGTGGQFF.

CDR3 in amino acids: CASSSGLAGDTQYF. The CDR3 DNA follows: TGTGCCAGCAGCTCCGGACTAGCGGGAGATACGCAGTATTTT. The rearrangement joins TRBV7-9 to TRBJ2-3; the match to TRBD2 covers 11 bases. This CDR3 spans 14 amino acids. V shed 4 bases, J shed 5 bases, and the junction held 2 bases outside the gene matches. CDR1 is SEHNR, CDR2 FQNEAQ, per germline (reference sequence).

The rearrangement uses TRBV19 and TRBJ2-7; tentative D call: TRBD2 (6 bases). This CDR3 has 15 residues. Per the germline V gene, CDR1 is LNHDA and CDR2 is SQIVND (reference sequence). Trimming pared 6 bases from V and 1 base from J, leaving 16 bases between. CDR3 protein: CASSRTGTASYEQYF. The CDR3 region has the DNA TGTGCCAGTAGCCGGACCGGGACTGCGTCCTACGAGCAGTACTTC.

This chain joins TRBV6-5 and TRBJ2-3; 8 bases fit TRBD2. J gave up 9 bases and V 4 bases, and 12 bases lay outside the gene matches. The CDR3 covers 15 residues. The germline CDR1 and CDR2 sequences are MNHEY and SVGAGI. The CDR3 DNA reads as TGTGCCAGCAGTTCCGGGGGGGAGGGCCGGAGGACGCAGTATTTT. It specifies CASSSGGEGRRTQYF.

This chain joins TRBV10-3 and TRBJ1-2, with D perhaps TRBD1 (6 bases). The CDR3 has 13 residues. Per the germline V gene, CDR1 is ENHRY and CDR2 is SYGVKD. The germline V and J ends were trimmed by 10 bases and 6 bases, with 18 bases remaining between them. The CDR3 loop is CANSPTGVDGYTF. The DNA of the CDR3 is TGTGCCAACTCACCGACAGGAGTTGATGGCTACACCTTC.

The table lists this clone with a count of one. The CDR3 reads CASSLGQGVLDYEQYF. CDR3 nucleotides: TGCGCCAGCAGCTTGGGACAGGGGGTTCTAGACTACGAGCAGTACTTC. The chain employs TRBV5-1 and TRBJ2-7; 9 nucleotides line up with TRBD1. This CDR3 spans 16 amino acids. V lost 0 bases to trimming and J lost 3 bases; unmatched junction nucleotides: 7. Germline loops: CDR1 SGHRS, CDR2 YFSETQ. The complete variable domain, with remaining parts taken from reference TRBV5-1 and TRBJ2-7, reads KAGVTQTPRYLIKTRGQQVTLSCSPISGHRSVSWYQQTPGQGLQFLFEYFSETQRNKGNFPGRFSGRQFSNSRSEMNVSTLELGDSALYLCASSLGQGVLDYEQYFGPGTRLTVT.

The J gene is TRBJ2-3, the V gene TRBV9; D is unresolved. V gave up 1 base and J gave up 1 base, with 4 bases separating them. Germline CDR1 is SGDLS and CDR2 is YYNGEE. This CDR3 comprises 13 residues. The CDR3 spells CASSVLGTDTQYF. CDR3 bases: TGTGCCAGCAGCGTACTAGGCACAGATACGCAGTATTTT. Drawing the rest from reference TRBV9 and TRBJ2-3, the complete variable domain is DSGVTQTPKHLITATGQRVTLRCSPRSGDLSVYWYQQSLDQGLQFLIQYYNGEERAKGNILERFSAQQFPDLHSELNLSSLELGDSALYFCASSVLGTDTQYFGPGTRLTVL.

The CDR3 DNA reads as TGCGCCAGCAGACGGACAGGAGGGAAATCCTACAATGAGCAGTTCTTC. Translation: CASRRTGGKSYNEQFF. The V and J genes are TRBV5-1 and TRBJ2-1, with D tentatively TRBD1 (7 bases). This CDR3 has 16 residues. CDR1 SGHRS and CDR2 YFSETQ come from the germline V gene. Trimming stripped 5 bases from V and 1 base from J, with 16 bases between.

The chain recombines TRBV11-3 with TRBJ2-5, with D tentatively TRBD2 (6 bases). Germline loops: CDR1 SGHNT, CDR2 YENEEA. The V gene lost 5 bases and the J gene lost 5 bases, with 12 bases spanning the gap. The CDR3 is 13 residues long. The CDR3 protein is CASSPRSGETQYF. For the CDR3, the DNA is TGTGCCAGCAGCCCTAGGAGCGGGGAGACCCAGTACTTC.

The chain has TRBV28 and TRBJ2-2, with D uncertain. Germline lookup yields CDR1 MDHEN and CDR2 SYDVKM. CDR3 size: 12 residues. V was clipped by 6 bases and J by 6 bases, with 8 bases between them. CDR3 residues: CASRVAAGELFF. CDR3 nucleotides: TGTGCCAGCAGAGTAGCTGCCGGGGAGCTGTTTTTT.

This clone was picked up one time. V gene TRBV7-9 combines with J gene TRBJ2-2; 9 bases are shared with TRBD1. CDR3 size: 14 residues. With V trimmed by 4 bases and J by 6 bases, 3 bases remained unmatched. CDR1 and CDR2 (germline): SEHNR, FQNEAQ (reference sequence). The CDR3 is CASSYTGGSGELFF. CDR3 in DNA: TGTGCCAGCAGCTATACAGGGGGCTCCGGGGAGCTGTTTTTT.

The rearrangement uses TRBV5-1 and TRBJ2-1; D might be TRBD1 (5 bases). CDR1 SGHRS and CDR2 YFSETQ come from the germline V gene. This CDR3 is 12 amino acids long. The V end was cut by 5 bases, the J end by 8 bases, with 11 bases between. CDR3 DNA: TGCGCCAGCAGAGCAGGGCAATATGAGCAGTTCTTC. Protein sequence: CASRAGQYEQFF.

The rearrangement uses TRBV18 and TRBJ1-5; D is unclear. Germline CDR1 and CDR2: KGHSH and LQKENI. V lost 3 bases to trimming and J lost 9 bases, with 15 bases between them. This CDR3 region has 14 residues. The CDR3, as DNA: TGTGCCAGCTCACCCATCGAGAGCTCTCGGCCCCAGCATTTT. Translated: CASSPIESSRPQHF.

The chain joins TRBV4-2 to TRBJ1-5; D uncertain. The CDR3 length is 13 residues. Trimming left V 1 base short and J 6 bases short, with 7 bases between. CDR1 and CDR2 from the germline V gene are LGHNA and YNFKEQ. CDR3 DNA: TGTGCCAGCAGCCAAGTAGATTTTCAGCCCCAGCATTTT. Translated, it gives CASSQVDFQPQHF.

V gene TRBV10-3 combines with J gene TRBJ2-5; 8 bases agree with TRBD2. Per the germline V gene, CDR1 is ENHRY and CDR2 is SYGVKD. This CDR3 has 16 residues. Trimming cost V 0 bases and J 4 bases; bases outside gene matches: 7. The CDR3 region is CAISESIAGTRETQYF. CDR3 DNA: TGTGCCATCAGTGAGTCGATAGCGGGGACGCGAGAGACCCAGTACTTC.

V is TRBV28 and J is TRBJ2-7; tentative D call: TRBD2 (6 bases). The germline V and J ends were trimmed by 5 bases and 4 bases, with 15 bases remaining between them. The CDR3 consists of 14 residues. Germline-derived CDR1 and CDR2 are MDHEN and SYDVKM. CDR3 in amino acids: CASSRRDWGYEQYF. As DNA, the CDR3 is TGTGCCAGCAGTAGGAGGGATTGGGGATACGAGCAGTACTTC. Using reference TRBV28 and TRBJ2-7 for the parts outside the CDR3, the full variable domain is DVKVTQSSRYLVKRTGEKVFLECVQDMDHENMFWYRQDPGLGLRLIYFSYDVKMKEKGDIPEGYSVSREKKERFSLILESASTNQTSMYLCASSRRDWGYEQYFGPGTRLTVT.

The chain recombines TRBV6-1 with TRBJ2-1, with TRBD2 matching 10 bases. The CDR3 is made up of 16 amino acids. Per the germline V gene, CDR1 is MNHNS and CDR2 is SASEGT. J lost 8 bases, V lost 2 bases, and 9 bases had no gene match. CDR3: CASSERRTSGVHEQFF. The DNA of the CDR3 is TGTGCCAGCAGTGAAAGGCGGACTAGCGGTGTCCATGAGCAGTTCTTC.

This sequence joins TRBV5-4 and TRBJ2-7; no clear D. Germline assignment: CDR1 SGHNT and CDR2 YYREEE (reference sequence). This CDR3 has 14 residues. V lost 3 bases to trimming and J lost 2 bases, with 12 bases between them. The CDR3 loop is CASSSQIPPYEQYF. The DNA of the CDR3 is TGTGCCAGCAGCTCTCAGATACCTCCCTACGAGCAGTACTTC. The full variable domain, rest sourced from reference TRBV5-4 and TRBJ2-7, is ETGVTQSPTHLIKTRGQQVTLRCSSQSGHNTVSWYQQALGQGPQFIFQYYREEENGRGNFPPRFSGLQFPNYSSELNVNALELDDSALYLCASSSQIPPYEQYFGPGTRLTVT.

The chain is built from TRBV5-1 and TRBJ2-1; D is undetermined. The germline CDR1 and CDR2 sequences are SGHRS and YFSETQ. The CDR3 length is 11 residues. V lost 5 bases to trimming and J lost 5 bases, with 5 bases between them. The CDR3 sequence is CASSFDNEQFF. The CDR3 DNA follows: TGCGCCAGCAGTTTCGACAATGAGCAGTTCTTC.

In its sample, this clone was seen a few times. V is TRBV19 and J is TRBJ1-1; D uncertain. The CDR3 consists of 13 residues. V was clipped by 7 bases and J by 4 bases, with 13 bases between them. Per the germline V gene, CDR1 is LNHDA and CDR2 is SQIVND (reference sequence). The CDR3 sequence is CASTNPGVTEAFF. Written as DNA, the CDR3 is TGTGCCAGTACCAACCCGGGTGTCACTGAAGCTTTCTTT. Variable domain in full (rest from reference TRBV19 and TRBJ1-1): DGGITQSPKYLFRKEGQNVTLSCEQNLNHDAMYWYRQDPGQGLRLIYYSQIVNDFQKGDIAEGYSVSREKKESFPLTVTSAQKNPTAFYLCASTNPGVTEAFFGQGTRLTVV.

This clone appeared a single time. The chain links TRBV5-5 to TRBJ2-7; the match to TRBD1 covers 7 bases. J lost 4 bases, V lost 0 bases, and 10 bases had no gene match. The length of the CDR3 is 16 residues. Germline CDR1 reads SGHKS; CDR2 reads YYEKEE (reference sequence). The CDR3 sequence is CASSLAPGQRTYEQYF. In DNA form, the CDR3 reads TGTGCCAGCAGCTTGGCCCCGGGACAGCGAACTTACGAGCAGTACTTC.

V gene TRBV7-3 combines with J gene TRBJ2-3; 8 nucleotides align to TRBD2. Germline trimming cut 7 bases from V and 6 bases from J; bases unmatched to any gene: 12. The CDR3 sequence is 15 residues long. The germline gives CDR1 SGHTA, CDR2 FQGTGA. The DNA of the CDR3 is TGTGCCAGCACCAAAAACGGGGGGGCATCCGATACGCAGTATTTT. It yields the protein CASTKNGGASDTQYF.

This rearrangement joins TRBV7-9 to TRBJ2-3, with D hard to call. CDR1 is SEHNR and CDR2 is FQNEAQ in the germline V gene (reference sequence). This CDR3 has 11 amino acids. Trimming stripped 10 bases from V and 6 bases from J, with 11 bases between. The CDR3 reads CATFAVDTQYF. The CDR3 bases are TGTGCCACCTTCGCGGTTGATACGCAGTATTTT.

The V and J genes are TRBV7-3 and TRBJ2-7; perhaps TRBD1 as D (6 bases). There are 16 residues in the CDR3. Germline V gene data show CDR1 as SGHTA and CDR2 as FQGTGA. V gave up 4 bases and J gave up 0 bases, with 16 bases separating them. This CDR3 is CASSSRGEMGSYEQYF. CDR3 coding DNA: TGTGCCAGCAGCTCCAGGGGCGAGATGGGCTCCTACGAGCAGTACTTC. Full variable domain (outside the CDR3, taken from reference TRBV7-3 and TRBJ2-7): GAGVSQTPSNKVTEKGKYVELRCDPISGHTALYWYRQSLGQGPEFLIYFQGTGAADDSGLPNDRFFAVRPEGSVSTLKIQRTERGDSAVYLCASSSRGEMGSYEQYFGPGTRLTVT.

The V call is TRBV19, the J call TRBJ1-6; unclear D gene. Germline V gene data show CDR1 as LNHDA and CDR2 as SQIVND (reference sequence). The V gene lost 0 bases and the J gene lost 7 bases, with 13 bases spanning the gap. The length of the CDR3 is 16 residues. CDR3 in DNA: TGTGCCAGTAGTATAGATCCCCGCAGCGCCAATTCACCCCTCCACTTT. It translates to CASSIDPRSANSPLHF.

V is TRBV15 and J is TRBJ2-5, with 12 bases aligning to TRBD1. This CDR3 is built from 17 residues. Looked up from germline, CDR1 is LNHNV and CDR2 is YYDKDF (reference sequence). The J segment lost 4 bases and the V segment lost 0 bases, leaving 6 bases of the junction unmatched. In nucleotides, the CDR3 is TGTGCCACCAGCAGAGATCGGGGACAGGGGGCAGGAGAGACCCAGTACTTC. Its protein is CATSRDRGQGAGETQYF.